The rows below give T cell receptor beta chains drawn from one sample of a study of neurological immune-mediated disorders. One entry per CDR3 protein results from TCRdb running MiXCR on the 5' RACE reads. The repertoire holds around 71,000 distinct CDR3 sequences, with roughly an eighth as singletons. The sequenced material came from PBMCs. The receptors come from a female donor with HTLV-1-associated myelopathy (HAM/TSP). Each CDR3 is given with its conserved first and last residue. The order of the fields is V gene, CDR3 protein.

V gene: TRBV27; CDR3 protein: CASSLSGTGGDEQFF
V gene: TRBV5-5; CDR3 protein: CATSRGRTSFYEQYF
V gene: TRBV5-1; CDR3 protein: CASSLENEQFF
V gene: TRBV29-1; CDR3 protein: CSVGGFGYGIQYF
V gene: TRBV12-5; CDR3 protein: CASGLGEDTQYF
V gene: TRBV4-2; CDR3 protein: CASSQGSWGANEQFF
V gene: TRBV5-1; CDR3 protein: CASIGQTITEAFF
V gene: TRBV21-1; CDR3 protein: CASSKSNRGLPDTQYF
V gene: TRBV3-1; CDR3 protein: CASSQDTAGGSQTQYF
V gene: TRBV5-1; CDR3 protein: CASMVLDSNTGELFF
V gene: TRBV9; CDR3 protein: CASSVAAGMSTEAFF
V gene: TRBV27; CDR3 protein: CASSFDRRGIETQYF
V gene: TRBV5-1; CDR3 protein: CASSLGQTTNYGYTF
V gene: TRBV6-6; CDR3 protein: CASSPGVGIDGSPLHF
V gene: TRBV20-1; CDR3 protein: CSVPRNYYEQYF
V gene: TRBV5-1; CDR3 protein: CASSPGKETQYF
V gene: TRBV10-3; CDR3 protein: CAISKTGPADTQYF
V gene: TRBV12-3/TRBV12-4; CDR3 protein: CASSRTGNSGNTIYF
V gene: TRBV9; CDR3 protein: CASSAGGANSPLHF
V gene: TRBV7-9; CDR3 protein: CASSLQGDREQETQYF
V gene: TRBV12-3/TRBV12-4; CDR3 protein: CASSSLNRGLQPQHF
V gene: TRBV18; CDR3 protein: CGSSPEQGTEAFF
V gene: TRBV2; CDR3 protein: CASSDRLNTEAFF
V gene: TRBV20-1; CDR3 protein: CSGRQGEETQYF
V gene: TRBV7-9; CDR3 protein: CASSLLPGHTYNEQFF
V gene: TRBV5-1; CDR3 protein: CASSSSTGLRTDTQYF
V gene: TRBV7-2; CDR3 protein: CASSLEPGGRYEQYF
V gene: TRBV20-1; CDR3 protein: CSVLRDFQRNEQFF
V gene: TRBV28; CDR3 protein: CASTTPGGTGANVLTF
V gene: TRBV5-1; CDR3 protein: CASSPAVGMNTEAFF
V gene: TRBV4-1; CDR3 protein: CASSHSFGGTDTQYF
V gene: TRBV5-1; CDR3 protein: CASSSGTTVRYEQYF
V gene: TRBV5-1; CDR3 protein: CASSSGHANSPLHF
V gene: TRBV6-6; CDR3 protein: CASSYLDREAFF
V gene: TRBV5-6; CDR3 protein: CASRETPRGAEGEQYF
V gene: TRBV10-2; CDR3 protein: CASSESGWGVNEQFF
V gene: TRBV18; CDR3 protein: CASSTGFYEQYF